A single sample is the source of the 25 T cell receptor beta chains below, sequenced in a study of T cell repertoires in cytomegalovirus infection. TCRdb itself ran the reads through MiXCR, one entry per CDR3 protein. The repertoire has around 350,000 distinct CDR3 sequences, roughly 18% of them found once; the top ten carry around 8.6%. What was sequenced was PBMCs. All receptors derive from a human donor in good health (CMV status not recorded). Some clones in this sample may be carry-over from other donors' samples.

This clonotype was seen repeatedly, ten times or more. V is TRBV7-9 and J is TRBJ1-5, with TRBD1 as a possible D gene (5 bases). The V end lost 3 bases, the J end lost 4 bases, and 16 bases lay between the germline ends. Germline CDR1 and CDR2: SEHNR and FQNEAQ (reference sequence). The CDR3 runs 16 residues. CDR3 bases: TGTGCCAGCAGCTTTACGGATGGGGCACCAAATCAGCCCCAGCATTTT. Translating gives CASSFTDGAPNQPQHF.

The table lists this clonotype with many counts. This rearrangement joins TRBV7-2 to TRBJ2-5; D unclear. Trimming shortened V by 5 bases and J by 0 bases, and 4 bases separated the two germline ends. The CDR3 covers 12 residues. Germline V lookup: CDR1 SGHTA, CDR2 FQGNSA. The CDR3 DNA reads TGTGCCAGCAGCGCCTACCAAGAGACCCAGTACTTC. Encoded protein: CASSAYQETQYF.

This clonotype was seen at least ten times. The chain uses TRBV12-3 or TRBV12-4 and TRBJ2-5, with unresolved D. The CDR3 has 13 residues. V gave up 3 bases and J gave up 4 bases, with 9 bases separating them. CDR3 in amino acids: CASSLPPGETQYF. The CDR3 DNA sequence: TGTGCCAGCAGTTTGCCCCCGGGAGAGACCCAGTACTTC.

The chain recombines TRBV29-1 with TRBJ2-3; unclear D gene. This CDR3 comprises 9 residues. Looked up from germline, CDR1 is SQVTM and CDR2 is ANQGSEA. As DNA, the CDR3 is TGCACCGCCGGGGATACGCAGTATTTT. This encodes CTAGDTQYF.

Concerning this clonotype itself: This may be a read error, as it is one base from a much larger clone. V and J are TRBV7-2 and TRBJ2-5, with 9 nucleotides matching TRBD1. The CDR3 contains 14 residues. Per germline, CDR1 SGHTA and CDR2 FQGNSA. CDR3 sequence (DNA): TGTGACAGCAGCTCCACAGGGGGCGCGGAGACCCAGTACTTC. Translating gives CDSSSTGGAETQYF. The variable domain in full, with the rest retrieved from reference TRBV7-2 and TRBJ2-5, is GAGVSQSPSNKVTEKGKDVELRCDPISGHTALYWYRQSLGQGLEFLIYFQGNSAPDKSGLPSDRFSAERTGGSVSTLTIQRTQQEDSAVYLCDSSSTGGAETQYFGPGTRLLVL.

This clonotype was seen a handful of times. The chain joins TRBV5-6 to TRBJ2-5; TRBD2 is a possible D gene (6 bases). CDR3 length: 13 amino acids. CDR1 SGHDT and CDR2 YYEEEE come from the germline V gene. Trimming removed 10 bases from V and 1 base from J, with 14 bases in between. The DNA for the CDR3 is TGTGCCGGTTCCTTGACTAGCCAAGAGACCCAGTACTTC. As protein: CAGSLTSQETQYF.

This clonotype was detected ten times or more. J is TRBJ2-1 and V is TRBV7-8, with 10 bases identical to TRBD2. The V gene end was trimmed by 3 bases and the J gene end by 4 bases; junction bases not matched to a gene: 9. CDR1 and CDR2 (germline): SGHVS, FQNEAQ. The CDR3 is 17 residues long. The CDR3 spells CASSFRASGGQYNEQFF. CDR3 nucleotides: TGTGCCAGCAGCTTCAGGGCTAGCGGGGGCCAATACAATGAGCAGTTCTTC.

This clonotype was seen repeatedly, ten times or more. J is TRBJ2-1 and V is TRBV7-8; D might be TRBD2 (5 bases). Per germline, CDR1 SGHVS and CDR2 FQNEAQ. V was cut by 1 base and J by 9 bases, with 25 bases left in between. This CDR3 comprises 18 residues. Here the CDR3 reads CASSLVGYGNFPIGEQFF. In DNA form, the CDR3 reads TGTGCCAGCAGCTTAGTGGGGTACGGGAATTTCCCAATAGGTGAGCAGTTCTTC.

V is TRBV6-5 and J is TRBJ1-2; the D gene is possibly TRBD1 (5 bases). The CDR3 runs 14 residues. Germline CDR1 is MNHEY and CDR2 is SVGAGI. Between the trimmed V and J ends, which lost 5 bases and 8 bases, there was a span of 18 bases. The CDR3 spells CASSTPDTRGGYTF. As DNA, the CDR3 is TGTGCCAGCAGTACACCGGACACCCGTGGGGGCTACACCTTC.

The table lists this clonotype with a few counts. The chain combines TRBV19 with TRBJ1-4, with D perhaps matching TRBD1 (6 bases). The length of the CDR3 is 16 residues. Per the germline V gene, CDR1 is LNHDA and CDR2 is SQIVND (reference sequence). Between the trimmed V and J ends, which lost 5 bases and 3 bases, there was a span of 16 bases. In DNA, the CDR3 is TGTGCCAGTAGTGTCCTCCCAGGGGACTCTAATGAAAAACTGTTTTTT. It is translated as CASSVLPGDSNEKLFF.

This clonotype has more than one count but fewer than ten. The gene calls are TRBV28 and TRBJ1-3, with D unclear. The V and J ends lost 5 bases and 2 bases respectively, with 7 bases between them. Germline lookup yields CDR1 MDHEN and CDR2 SYDVKM. The CDR3 spans 13 residues. For the CDR3, the DNA is TGTGCCAGCAGTGTCTTGACTGGAAACACCATATATTTT. This translates into CASSVLTGNTIYF. The whole variable domain, remainder taken from reference TRBV28 and TRBJ1-3, is DVKVTQSSRYLVKRTGEKVFLECVQDMDHENMFWYRQDPGLGLRLIYFSYDVKMKEKGDIPEGYSVSREKKERFSLILESASTNQTSMYLCASSVLTGNTIYFGEGSWLTVV.

The V and J genes are TRBV11-3 and TRBJ2-2, with D possibly matching TRBD2 (5 bases). The V and J ends lost 4 bases and 4 bases respectively, with 19 bases between them. The CDR3 contains 17 residues. Germline CDR1 reads SGHNT; CDR2 reads YENEEA. CDR3 sequence (DNA): TGTGCCAGCAGCTCAGCCCCAGGAGGCGCGATCACCGGGGAGCTGTTTTTT. It yields the protein CASSSAPGGAITGELFF. The whole variable domain, remainder taken from reference TRBV11-3 and TRBJ2-2, is EAGVVQSPRYKIIEKKQPVAFWCNPISGHNTLYWYLQNLGQGPELLIRYENEEAVDDSQLPKDRFSAERLKGVDSTLKIQPAELGDSAVYLCASSSAPGGAITGELFFGEGSRLTVL.

The V call is TRBV29-1, the J call TRBJ2-7, with D unresolved. The V end lost 3 bases, the J end lost 4 bases, and 13 bases lay between the germline ends. Germline CDR1 is SQVTM and CDR2 is ANQGSEA. The CDR3 sequence is 13 residues long. The CDR3 DNA is TGCAGCGTTGATGAGCAGGTACCTTACGAGCAGTACTTC. As protein: CSVDEQVPYEQYF.

On this clonotype itself: The DNA is left out, because the CDR3 cannot be placed on it with certainty; the CDR3 is given as TCRdb lists it. The chain uses TRBV6-5 and TRBJ2-2; the DNA was not used to check the table's D call, TRBD1. Looked up from germline, CDR1 is MNHEY and CDR2 is SVGAGI. 16 amino acids form the CDR3, both terminal residues included. CDR3 loop: CASSSSLGRNTGELFF.

This clonotype is medium-sized within its sample. This chain links TRBV7-2 with TRBJ2-6, with D possibly being TRBD1 (6 bases). Germline lookup yields CDR1 SGHTA and CDR2 FQGNSA. V was shortened by 3 bases and J by 0 bases, with 9 bases between the two germline ends. CDR3 length: 16 residues. CDR3 DNA sequence: TGTGCCAGCAGCTTCCAAGGGGGCTCTGGGGCCAACGTCCTGACTTTC. Protein: CASSFQGGSGANVLTF.

The J gene is TRBJ1-1, the V gene TRBV3-1, with D perhaps TRBD1 (5 bases). V lost 3 bases and J lost 1, with 9 bases in between. CDR3 length: 14 amino acids. Per the germline V gene, CDR1 is LGHDT and CDR2 is YNNKEL (reference sequence). The CDR3 coding sequence is TGTGCCAGCAGCCATAGCACAGGGAACACTGAAGCTTTCTTT. Amino acids: CASSHSTGNTEAFF.

This clonotype was detected ten times or more. V usage is TRBV7-6 and J usage is TRBJ1-2, with 8 bases that match TRBD1. The CDR3 covers 18 residues. The V and J ends lost 4 bases and 5 bases, in that order; junction bases with no gene match: 18. The germline V gene encodes CDR1 SGHVS and CDR2 FNYEAQ. CDR3 sequence (DNA): TGTGCCAGCAGCTGGTTCTCAGGGGGCGCCGGTGGACCGTATGGCTACACCTTC. Translating it yields CASSWFSGGAGGPYGYTF.

In its sample, this clonotype was seen once. The chain uses TRBV20-1 and TRBJ2-5; 9 bases line up with TRBD1. The CDR3 contains 12 residues. Trimming cost V 5 bases and J 7 bases; bases outside gene matches: 5. Germline V gene data show CDR1 as DFQATT and CDR2 as SNEGSKA (reference sequence). This CDR3 reads CSAFDRGGTQYF. CDR3 in DNA: TGCAGTGCTTTTGACAGGGGGGGGACCCAGTACTTC.

In this sample, this clonotype turned up a few times. The V gene is TRBV4-1, the J gene TRBJ2-1; TRBD2 agrees at 12 bases. The CDR3 contains 16 residues. Germline values: CDR1 MGHRA, CDR2 YSYEKL. V lost 0 bases and J lost 6; bases outside the gene matches: 3. The CDR3 nucleotides read TGCGCCAGCAGCCAAGAACCACTAGCGGGAGGCAATGAGCAGTTCTTC. Protein product: CASSQEPLAGGNEQFF.

This clonotype showed up many times. This chain joins TRBV7-2 and TRBJ2-7; TRBD2 might be the D (7 bases). CDR3 length equals 15 residues. Germline V CDR1 and CDR2: SGHTA, FQGNSA. V gave up 5 bases and J gave up 0 bases, with 14 bases separating them. CDR3 loop: CASSIGGPPSYEQYF. In DNA form, the CDR3 reads TGTGCCAGCAGCATCGGGGGGCCCCCCTCCTACGAGCAGTACTTC.

This clonotype was seen at least ten times. The V call is TRBV7-8, the J call TRBJ2-7; D call uncertain. In germline, CDR1 is SGHVS, CDR2 FQNEAQ. The CDR3 has 14 residues. V lost 5 bases and J 3 bases, leaving 14 bases between the germline ends. CDR3: CASSTPARNYEQYF. Written as DNA, the CDR3 is TGTGCCAGCAGCACCCCCGCCCGCAACTACGAGCAGTACTTC.

The chain recombines TRBV4-2 with TRBJ2-7, with D hard to call. Germline loops: CDR1 LGHNA, CDR2 YNFKEQ. The CDR3 is 13 residues long. V was shortened by 0 bases and J by 4 bases, with 7 bases between the two germline ends. Here the CDR3 reads CASSQDVGYEQYF. CDR3 in DNA: TGTGCCAGCAGCCAAGATGTCGGGTACGAGCAGTACTTC.

There are many counts of this clonotype. This chain links TRBV7-9 with TRBJ1-3; unclear D gene. Per the germline V gene, CDR1 is SEHNR and CDR2 is FQNEAQ (reference sequence). Trimming pared 3 bases from V and 1 base from J, leaving 10 bases between. The CDR3 is made up of 15 amino acids. CDR3 residues: CASSLQEYSGNTIYF. The CDR3 DNA sequence: TGTGCCAGCAGCTTGCAGGAATATTCTGGAAACACCATATATTTT.

This clonotype has at least ten counts. With a much larger clone just one base away, this may be a read error. The V call is TRBV7-9, the J call TRBJ2-3; D gene unclear. V dropped 3 bases and J dropped 2 bases, with 3 bases sitting between them. The CDR3 length is 12 residues. Looked up from germline, CDR1 is SEHNR and CDR2 is FQNEAQ (reference sequence). As DNA, the CDR3 is TGTGCCAGCAGCTTTTACACAGATACGCAGTATTTT. This sequence encodes CASSFYTDTQYF.

This sequence joins TRBV20-1 and TRBJ2-7, with 7 positions matching TRBD1. This CDR3 has 15 residues. Germline lookup yields CDR1 DFQATT and CDR2 SNEGSKA (reference sequence). The junction had 19 bases not matched to a gene; V was cut back by 7 bases and J by 7 bases. In DNA form, the CDR3 reads TGCAGTGTCCGAGATCGACGGACAGGCCGCGTGGAGCAGTACTTC. Protein sequence: CSVRDRRTGRVEQYF.